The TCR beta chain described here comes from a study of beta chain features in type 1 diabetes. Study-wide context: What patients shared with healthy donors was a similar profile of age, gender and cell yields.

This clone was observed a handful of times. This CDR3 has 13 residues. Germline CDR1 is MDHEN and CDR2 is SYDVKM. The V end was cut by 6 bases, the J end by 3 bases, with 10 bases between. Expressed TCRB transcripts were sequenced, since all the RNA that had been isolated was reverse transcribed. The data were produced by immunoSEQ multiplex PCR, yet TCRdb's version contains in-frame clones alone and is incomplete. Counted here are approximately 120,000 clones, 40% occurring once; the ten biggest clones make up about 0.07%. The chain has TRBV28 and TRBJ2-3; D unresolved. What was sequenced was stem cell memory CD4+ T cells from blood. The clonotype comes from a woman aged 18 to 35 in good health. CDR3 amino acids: CASSFRNTDTQYF. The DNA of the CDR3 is TGTGCCAGCAGCTTCAGAAATACAGATACGCAGTATTTT. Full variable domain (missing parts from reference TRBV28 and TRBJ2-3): DVKVTQSSRYLVKRTGEKVFLECVQDMDHENMFWYRQDPGLGLRLIYFSYDVKMKEKGDIPEGYSVSREKKERFSLILESASTNQTSMYLCASSFRNTDTQYFGPGTRLTVL.